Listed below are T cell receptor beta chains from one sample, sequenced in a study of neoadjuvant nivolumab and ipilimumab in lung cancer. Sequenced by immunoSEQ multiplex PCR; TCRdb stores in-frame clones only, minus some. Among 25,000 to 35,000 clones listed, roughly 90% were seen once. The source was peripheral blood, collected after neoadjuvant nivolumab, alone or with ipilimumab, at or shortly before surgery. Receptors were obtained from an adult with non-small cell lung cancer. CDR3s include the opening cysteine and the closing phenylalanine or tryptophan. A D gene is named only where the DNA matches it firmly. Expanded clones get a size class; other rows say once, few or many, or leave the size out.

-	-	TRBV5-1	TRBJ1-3	CASSPLSTPSGNTIYF	TGCGCCAGCAGCCCCCTCAGCACACCCTCTGGAAACACCATATATTTT
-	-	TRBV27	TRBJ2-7	CASSLGLQGEQYF	TGTGCCAGCAGTTTAGGGCTCCAGGGGGAGCAGTACTTC
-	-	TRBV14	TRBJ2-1	CASSRRFIGEQFF	TGTGCCAGCAGCCGGAGGTTTATAGGTGAGCAGTTCTTC
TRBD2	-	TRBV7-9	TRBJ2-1	CASSFWGGVNNEQFF	TGTGCCAGCAGCTTCTGGGGGGGGGTAAACAATGAGCAGTTCTTC
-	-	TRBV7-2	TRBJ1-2	CASSSNRAEGYTF	TGTGCCAGCAGCTCCAACAGGGCTGAAGGCTACACCTTC
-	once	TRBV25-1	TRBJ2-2	CASSRMGRNGELFF	TGTGCCAGCAGCCGAATGGGGAGGAACGGGGAGCTGTTTTTT
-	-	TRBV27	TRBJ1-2	CASSLSVTSGIKF	TGTGCCAGCAGTTTATCAGTGACTTCCGGGATCAAATTC
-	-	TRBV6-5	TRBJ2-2	CASSRDQNGELFF	TGTGCCAGCAGTCGGGACCAAAACGGGGAGCTGTTTTTT
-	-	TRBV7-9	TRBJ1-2	CASSLVGYGYTF	TGTGCCAGCAGCTTAGTGGGATATGGCTACACCTTC
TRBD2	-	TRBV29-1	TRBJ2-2	CSVFLAGGITGELFF	TGCAGCGTTTTTCTAGCGGGAGGAATCACCGGGGAGCTGTTTTTT
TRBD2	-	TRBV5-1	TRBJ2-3	CASDLSGRPFRTDTQYF	TGCGCCAGCGATTTGAGCGGGAGGCCCTTTCGCACAGATACGCAGTATTTT
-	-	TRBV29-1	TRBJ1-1	CSAISTGSEAFF	TGCAGCGCCATTTCTACAGGGTCAGAAGCTTTCTTT
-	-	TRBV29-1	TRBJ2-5	CSASGQETQYF	TGCAGCGCGTCAGGGCAAGAGACCCAGTACTTC
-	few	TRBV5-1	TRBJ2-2	CASSSQGNTGELFF	TGCGCCAGCAGCTCACAGGGGAACACCGGGGAGCTGTTTTTT
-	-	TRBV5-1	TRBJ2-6	CASSLAGASGANVLTF	TGCGCCAGCAGCTTGGCCGGGGCTTCTGGGGCCAACGTCCTGACTTTC
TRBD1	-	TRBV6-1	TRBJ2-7	CASSPTGAVYDEQYF	TGTGCCAGCAGTCCAACAGGGGCAGTGTACGACGAGCAGTACTTC
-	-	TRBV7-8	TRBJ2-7	CASSLARRSYEQYF	TGTGCCAGCAGCTTAGCGAGAAGGTCCTACGAGCAGTACTTC
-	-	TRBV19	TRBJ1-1	CAKLSRGTKAFF	TGTGCCAAACTATCCCGGGGGACAAAAGCTTTCTTT
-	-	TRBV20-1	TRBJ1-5	CSASVTQPQHF	TGCAGTGCTTCAGTAACTCAGCCCCAGCATTTT
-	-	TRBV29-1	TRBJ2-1	CSVLGTLEANEQFF	TGCAGCGTTCTCGGGACTCTTGAGGCGAATGAGCAGTTCTTC
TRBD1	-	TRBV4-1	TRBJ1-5	CASSQGTGGNQPQHF	TGCGCCAGCAGCCAAGGGACAGGGGGCAATCAGCCCCAGCATTTT
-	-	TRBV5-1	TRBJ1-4	CASSLSNEKLFF	TGCGCCAGCAGCTTGTCGAATGAAAAACTGTTTTTT
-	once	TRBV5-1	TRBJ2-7	CASSLRGYEQYF	TGCGCCAGCAGCTTAAGGGGGTACGAGCAGTACTTC
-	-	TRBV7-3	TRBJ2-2	CASSPARHTGELFF	TGTGCCAGCAGCCCCGCCCGACACACCGGGGAGCTGTTTTTT
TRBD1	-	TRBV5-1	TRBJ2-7	CASSLAGRGYEQYF	TGCGCCAGCAGCTTGGCGGGCAGGGGGTACGAGCAGTACTTC
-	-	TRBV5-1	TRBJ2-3	CASSLRRSTDTQYF	TGCGCCAGCAGCTTGAGAAGAAGCACAGATACGCAGTATTTT
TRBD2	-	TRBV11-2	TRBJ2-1	CASSAQTSPYNEQFF	TGTGCCAGCAGCGCCCAGACTAGCCCCTACAATGAGCAGTTCTTC
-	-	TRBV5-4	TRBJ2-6	CASSPTPPGANVLTF	TGTGCCAGCAGCCCTACCCCCCCTGGGGCCAACGTCCTGACTTTC
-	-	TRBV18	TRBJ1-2	CASSPPQVAYGYTF	TGTGCCAGCTCACCACCACAGGTCGCCTATGGCTACACCTTC
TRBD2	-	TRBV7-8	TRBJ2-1	CASSPFTSGIYNEQFF	TGTGCCAGCAGCCCCTTTACTAGCGGGATCTACAATGAGCAGTTCTTC
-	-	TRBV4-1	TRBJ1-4	CASSQAALQKLFF	TGCGCCAGCAGCCAAGCGGCACTACAAAAACTGTTTTTT
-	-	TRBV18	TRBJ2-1	CASSPSGSNEQFF	TGTGCCAGCTCACCATCAGGGTCAAATGAGCAGTTCTTC
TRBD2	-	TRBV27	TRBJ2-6	CASSPLGAGAGANVLTF	TGTGCCAGCAGTCCCCTAGGTGCGGGGGCTGGGGCCAACGTCCTGACTTTC
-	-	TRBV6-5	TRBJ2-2	CASSYSPGWDTGELFF	TGTGCCAGCAGTTACTCCCCAGGGTGGGACACCGGGGAGCTGTTTTTT
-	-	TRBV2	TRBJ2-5	CASSVRGGEGTQYF	TGTGCCAGCAGTGTTAGGGGGGGCGAGGGGACCCAGTACTTC
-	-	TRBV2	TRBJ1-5	CASTGTNQPQHF	TGTGCCAGCACGGGCACTAATCAGCCCCAGCATTTT
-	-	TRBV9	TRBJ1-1	CASSNGPNTEAFF	TGTGCCAGCAGCAATGGTCCTAACACTGAAGCTTTCTTT
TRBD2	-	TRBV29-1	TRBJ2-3	CSAETSGRRSGGTDTQYF	TGCAGCGCAGAGACTAGCGGGAGACGATCAGGGGGCACAGATACGCAGTATTTT
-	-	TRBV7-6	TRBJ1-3	CASSLKPWTDYPYSGNTIYF	TGTGCCAGCAGCTTAAAACCCTGGACGGACTACCCCTACTCTGGAAACACCATATATTTT
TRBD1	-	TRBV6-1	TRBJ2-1	CASTLGTDWWNEQFF	TGTGCCAGCACCCTAGGGACAGATTGGTGGAATGAGCAGTTCTTC
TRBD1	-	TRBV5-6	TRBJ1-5	CASSLNRGLKDNQPQHF	TGTGCCAGCAGCTTAAACAGGGGGCTGAAGGACAATCAGCCCCAGCATTTT
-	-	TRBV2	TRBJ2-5	CASSEAETQYF	TGTGCCAGCAGTGAAGCGGAGACCCAGTACTTC
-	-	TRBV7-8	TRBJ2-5	CASSLAQGGQYF	TGTGCCAGCAGCTTAGCGCAAGGAGGGCAGTACTTC
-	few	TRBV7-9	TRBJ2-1	CASTSVRSSYNEQFF	TGTGCCAGCACCTCGGTGCGGTCTTCCTACAATGAGCAGTTCTTC
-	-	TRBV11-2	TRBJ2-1	CASSRVGRGEFF	TGTGCCAGCAGCCGGGTGGGGCGGGGAGAGTTCTTC
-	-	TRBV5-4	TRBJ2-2	CASSFARATGELFF	TGTGCCAGCAGCTTTGCAAGAGCCACCGGGGAGCTGTTTTTT
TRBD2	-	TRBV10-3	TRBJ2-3	CAISKTSGRGDTQYF	TGTGCCATCAGTAAGACTAGCGGGAGGGGGGATACGCAGTATTTT
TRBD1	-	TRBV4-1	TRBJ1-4	CASSQEWSVGTGEEKLFF	TGCGCCAGCAGCCAAGAGTGGTCGGTCGGGACAGGGGAGGAAAAACTGTTTTTT
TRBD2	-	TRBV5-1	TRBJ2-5	CASSLQGLAVQETQYF	TGCGCCAGCAGCTTGCAGGGACTAGCGGTACAAGAGACCCAGTACTTC
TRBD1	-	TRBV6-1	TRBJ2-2	CASSEDRGYTGELFF	TGTGCCAGCAGTGAGGACAGGGGGTACACCGGGGAGCTGTTTTTT
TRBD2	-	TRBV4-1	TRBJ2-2	CASSQGGLAGVGTGELFF	TGCGCCAGCAGCCAAGGGGGACTAGCGGGAGTCGGAACCGGGGAGCTGTTTTTT
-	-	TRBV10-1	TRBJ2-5	CASSESTAGRETQYF	TGCGCCAGCAGTGAGTCAACGGCGGGACGAGAGACCCAGTACTTC
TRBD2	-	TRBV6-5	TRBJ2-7	CASRGSGSGSHEQYF	TGTGCCAGCAGGGGTAGCGGGAGCGGCTCCCACGAGCAGTACTTC